These 20 T cell receptor beta chains came from one sample sequenced in a study of T cells in Graves' hyperthyroidism and ophthalmopathy. The CDR3 regions of TCR beta were amplified from RNA transcripts. HTBI primers drove first-round RT-PCR of the TCR CDR3. Each CDR3 protein gets one entry after TCRdb re-called the multiplex PCR reads with MiXCR. Seen here are under 400,000 distinct CDR3 sequences, over 15% observed once, and the top ten hold less than 20%. The sample was blood. The receptors here all came from a woman aged 40 to 50 with Graves' ophthalmopathy.

In the case of this clonotype: A clone one base away is much larger, so this may be a read error. The chain is built from TRBV7-2 and TRBJ2-2; 8 positions match TRBD1. This CDR3 region has 14 residues. Germline CDR1 is SGHTA and CDR2 is FQGNSA. CDR3 coding DNA: TGTGCCAGCAGCTTTTGGACAGGGTCCGGGGAGCCGTTTTTT. This translates into CASSFWTGSGEPFF.

The chain links TRBV3-1 to TRBJ1-6, with TRBD1 as a possible D gene (6 bases). The germline CDR1 and CDR2 sequences are LGHDT and YNNKEL (reference sequence). This CDR3 region has 12 residues. V dropped 4 bases and J dropped 10 bases, with 8 bases sitting between them. In DNA, the CDR3 is TGTGCCAGCAGCCCAGGGGAATCACCCCTCCACTTT. It translates to CASSPGESPLHF. Based on the CDR3 plus reference TRBV3-1 and TRBJ1-6, the full variable domain is DTAVSQTPKYLVTQMGNDKSIKCEQNLGHDTMYWYKQDSKKFLKIMFSYNNKELIINETVPNRFSPKSPDKAHLNLHINSLELGDSAVYFCASSPGESPLHFGNGTRLTVT.

The sample holds many counts of this clonotype. The chain has TRBV7-2 and TRBJ2-7, with unresolved D. CDR3 length equals 12 residues. V shed 1 base and J shed 3 bases, with 4 bases lying between them. In germline, CDR1 is SGHTA, CDR2 FQGNSA. The CDR3: CASSLDFYEQYF. CDR3 bases: TGTGCCAGCAGCTTAGATTTCTACGAGCAGTACTTC.

This clonotype was seen at least ten times. This chain uses TRBV2 with TRBJ1-1; no firm D call. The length of the CDR3 is 13 residues. With 6 bases removed from V and 0 bases from J, the gap between germline ends came to 8 bases. The germline V gene encodes CDR1 SNHLY and CDR2 FYNNEI. The CDR3 coding sequence is TGTGCCAGCAGAGCGCAGATGAACACTGAAGCTTTCTTT. Translation: CASRAQMNTEAFF.

This clonotype was seen just once. The chain recombines TRBV6-2 or TRBV6-3 with TRBJ1-2, with D perhaps TRBD1 (6 bases). Germline CDR1 is MNHEY and CDR2 is SVGEGT. V was cut by 2 bases and J by 0 bases, with 16 bases left in between. The CDR3 covers 17 residues. Here the CDR3 reads CASSYKAGGEANYGYTF. In DNA form, the CDR3 reads TGTGCCAGCAGTTACAAAGCGGGGGGCGAAGCTAACTATGGCTACACCTTC.

This clonotype was detected many times. The CDR3 reads CATNPPRVQPTQYF. As DNA, the CDR3 is TGTGCCACCAACCCGCCCAGGGTACAGCCGACCCAGTACTTC. The chain joins TRBV6-5 to TRBJ2-5; weak D call: TRBD1 (5 bases). The V and J ends lost 10 bases and 7 bases respectively, with 22 bases between them. This CDR3 spans 14 amino acids. Germline CDR1 and CDR2: MNHEY and SVGAGI.

This clonotype was counted at least ten times. This chain joins TRBV5-1 and TRBJ1-2; D possibly corresponds to TRBD1 (6 bases). The CDR3 consists of 15 residues. Germline CDR1 reads SGHRS; CDR2 reads YFSETQ. V was cut by 1 base and J by 3 bases, with 13 bases left in between. The CDR3 coding sequence is TGCGCCAGCAGCTTGAATTCAGGGGTTGACTATGGCTACACCTTC. Encoded protein: CASSLNSGVDYGYTF.

With respect to this clonotype: Sequence at one end of the junction differs from germline and may be a read error. J is TRBJ2-7 and V is TRBV28; 14 positions match TRBD2. Germline CDR1 is MDHEN and CDR2 is SYDVKM. This CDR3 spans 14 amino acids. CDR3 in amino acids: CASSASGTSGRVDF. CDR3 DNA sequence: TGTGCCAGCAGTGCATCCGGGACTAGCGGGAGAGTGGACTTC.

V usage is TRBV20-1 and J usage is TRBJ2-7; possibly TRBD1 for D (6 bases). CDR3 length: 15 residues. Germline V lookup: CDR1 DFQATT, CDR2 SNEGSKA (reference sequence). Trimming took 5 bases from V and 4 from J, leaving 21 bases between them. The CDR3 loop is CSAGGTPGQKYEQYF. For the CDR3, the DNA is TGCAGTGCTGGGGGCACTCCGGGACAAAAATACGAGCAGTACTTC.

This clonotype was seen at least ten times. The gene calls are TRBV2 and TRBJ1-1, with 10 nucleotides matching TRBD1. Germline-derived CDR1 and CDR2 are SNHLY and FYNNEI. Losses at the gene ends were 4 bases for V and 10 bases for J; bases not matched to a gene: 3. The CDR3 totals 12 residues. The CDR3 here is CASSGGQGGAFF. In DNA form, the CDR3 reads TGTGCCAGCAGTGGAGGACAGGGGGGAGCTTTCTTT.

This clonotype has only a few counts. A much larger clonotype is one base distant, so this may be a read error. This CDR3 reads CASSIPTWQVVANVLTF. The CDR3 bases are TGTGCCAGTAGTATTCCGACTTGGCAGGTAGTTGCCAACGTCCTGACTTTC. The gene calls are TRBV19 and TRBJ2-6; D gene ambiguous. The CDR3 is 17 residues long. Germline values: CDR1 LNHDA, CDR2 SQIVND (reference sequence). Trimming took 3 bases from V and 7 from J, leaving 19 bases between them. The full variable domain, its missing parts supplied by reference TRBV19 and TRBJ2-6, is DGGITQSPKYLFRKEGQNVTLSCEQNLNHDAMYWYRQDPGQGLRLIYYSQIVNDFQKGDIAEGYSVSREKKESFPLTVTSAQKNPTAFYLCASSIPTWQVVANVLTFGAGSRLTVL.

This clonotype was recorded at least ten times. The genes are TRBV15 and TRBJ1-1, with no clear D. Germline V gene sequence: CDR1 LNHNV, CDR2 YYDKDF (reference sequence). The V end was cut by 1 base, the J end by 5 bases, with 11 bases between. CDR3 length: 14 residues. For the CDR3, the DNA is TGTGCCACCAGCAGAGTATTAGGGCGAACTGAAGCTTTCTTT. As protein: CATSRVLGRTEAFF.

This clonotype was picked up many times. This chain connects TRBV10-1 to TRBJ2-4; tentative D call: TRBD2 (6 bases). CDR3 length: 15 amino acids. V lost 3 bases, J lost 0 bases, and 9 bases lay in between. Germline CDR1 is WNHNN and CDR2 is SYGVQD (reference sequence). CDR3: CASSDGGLAKNIQYF. The CDR3 DNA sequence: TGCGCCAGCAGTGATGGAGGGCTAGCCAAAAACATTCAGTACTTC.

This clonotype was detected many times. The chain combines TRBV25-1 with TRBJ2-5, with 9 bases fitting TRBD2. The CDR3 length is 14 residues. The germline CDR1 and CDR2 sequences are MGHDK and SYGVNS. Trimming cost V 5 bases and J 4 bases; bases outside gene matches: 5. The CDR3 region has the DNA TGTGCCAGCAGTTCAGCGGGAGGTTTAGAGACCCAGTACTTC. Amino acid sequence: CASSSAGGLETQYF.

Ten or more counts support this clonotype. The chain links TRBV20-1 to TRBJ2-7; 10 bases align to TRBD2. From germline, CDR1 is DFQATT and CDR2 SNEGSKA (reference sequence). There are 21 residues in the CDR3. V shed 4 bases, J shed 0 bases, and the junction held 24 bases outside the gene matches. This CDR3 reads CSAIRWTASEFSGRSSYEQYF. CDR3 in DNA: TGCAGTGCTATACGATGGACAGCAAGCGAATTTAGCGGGAGGAGCTCCTACGAGCAGTACTTC.

This clonotype was counted many times. The chain employs TRBV6-5 and TRBJ1-6; no clear D. The CDR3 contains 17 residues. The V and J ends lost 0 bases and 0 bases respectively, with 9 bases between them. Per the germline V gene, CDR1 is MNHEY and CDR2 is SVGAGI. The CDR3 coding sequence is TGTGCCAGCAGTTACTCGATTGAGAGCTCCTATAATTCACCCCTCCACTTT. It encodes CASSYSIESSYNSPLHF.

At least ten counts were recorded for this clonotype. The chain links TRBV27 to TRBJ2-7; TRBD2 is a possible D gene (7 bases). In germline, CDR1 is MNHEY, CDR2 SMNVEV (reference sequence). The CDR3 extends over 14 amino acids. Trimming took 3 bases from V and 6 from J, leaving 15 bases between them. CDR3 DNA sequence: TGTGCCAGCAGTTTGAATCCAGGGGAGGGCGAGCAGTACTTC. Its translation: CASSLNPGEGEQYF.

About this clonotype itself: As the CDR3 is not closed by the conserved phenylalanine or tryptophan, this likely results from a read error. The chain employs TRBV6-5 and TRBJ1-1; D perhaps matches TRBD1 (5 bases). Germline assignment: CDR1 MNHEY and CDR2 SVGAGI. V was pared by 2 bases and J by 7 bases, with 11 bases between. The CDR3 length is 13 residues. CDR3 bases: TGTGCCAGCAGTTACATGGGGGAGAGTGAAGCTTTCCCT. It specifies CASSYMGESEAFP.

This clonotype was picked up a small number of times. This chain joins TRBV10-3 and TRBJ2-7, with D perhaps TRBD1 (6 bases). Trimming removed 3 bases from V and 0 bases from J, with 9 bases in between. Germline assignment: CDR1 ENHRY and CDR2 SYGVKD. This CDR3 is built from 14 residues. The CDR3 spells CAISDSGDSYEQYF. The CDR3 region has the DNA TGTGCCATCAGTGATTCAGGGGACTCCTACGAGCAGTACTTC.

This clonotype was counted at least ten times. The V gene is TRBV18, the J gene TRBJ2-1; D call uncertain. V was shortened by 1 base and J by 4 bases, with 11 bases between the two germline ends. The germline V gene encodes CDR1 KGHSH and CDR2 LQKENI. This CDR3 comprises 15 residues. CDR3 residues: CASSPRNGPYNEQFF. Written as DNA, the CDR3 is TGTGCCAGCTCACCACGAAACGGGCCATACAATGAGCAGTTCTTC.